Shown below are 20 T cell receptor beta chains from a single sample sequenced in a study of Graves' ophthalmopathy and Graves' hyperthyroidism. RNA transcripts were the template, and TCR beta CDR3 regions were amplified from them. The workflow started with a first-round RT-PCR run with HTBI primers and then moved on to a second-round multiplex PCR. TCRdb redid the calling of the multiplex PCR reads with MiXCR, one entry per CDR3 protein. The table has approximately 1.2 million distinct CDR3 sequences, about 38% seen once. The sample comprised peripheral blood or thyroid tissue (not recorded which). These receptor sequences come from an adult man with Graves' hyperthyroidism.

This clonotype was observed a few times. This chain links TRBV6-6 with TRBJ2-2; D gene uncertain. The CDR3 sequence is 14 residues long. The V end was cut by 7 bases, the J end by 1 base, with 10 bases between. CDR1 is MNHNY, CDR2 SVGAGI, per germline (reference sequence). The CDR3 here is CASIGRKNTGELFF. For the CDR3, the DNA is TGTGCCAGCATAGGCCGAAAGAACACCGGGGAGCTGTTTTTT.

CDR3 DNA sequence: TGCAGTGCTACCGCCCCCGGGGTCTCTAATGAAGCTTTCTTT. It translates to CSATAPGVSNEAFF. The V gene is TRBV20-1, the J gene TRBJ1-1; unclear D gene. Trimming removed 4 bases from V and 7 bases from J, with 19 bases in between. The germline V gene has CDR1 DFQATT and CDR2 SNEGSKA (reference sequence). The CDR3 has 14 residues.

This clonotype was seen just once. The rearrangement links TRBV10-3 to TRBJ1-4; TRBD1 might be the D (5 bases). V shed 10 bases and J shed 8 bases, with 17 bases lying between them. The germline CDR1 and CDR2 sequences are ENHRY and SYGVKD. This CDR3 is 13 amino acids long. CDR3 bases: TGTGCCACCTCGACCGACAGTTGGGAAAAACTGTTTTTT. Translated, it gives CATSTDSWEKLFF.

This clonotype was detected many times. This chain connects TRBV29-1 to TRBJ2-7, with 7 bases that match TRBD2. Germline V CDR1 and CDR2: SQVTM, ANQGSEA. V shed 6 bases and J 0 bases; nucleotides not matched to a gene: 5. CDR3 size: 13 residues. CDR3 DNA: TGCAGCGTGCTAGCGGATTTCTCCTACGAGCAGTACTTC. This gives the protein CSVLADFSYEQYF.

As concerns this clonotype: A much larger clone differs by one base, so this may be a read error. The V gene is TRBV5-1, the J gene TRBJ2-6, with D uncertain. The CDR3 is 16 residues long. V lost 0 bases and J 2 bases, leaving 9 bases between the germline ends. Germline CDR1 and CDR2: SGHRS and YFSETQ. The CDR3 reads CASSLGPAAGANVLTF. The CDR3 coding sequence is TGCGCCAGCAGCTTGGGTCCGGCAGCTGGGGCCAACGTCCTGACTTTC.

On this clonotype itself: This may come from a read error, since a much larger clone is one base off. This chain links TRBV7-8 with TRBJ1-5, with TRBD1 as a possible D gene (5 bases). CDR1 and CDR2 (germline): SGHVS, FQNEAQ. CDR3 size: 15 residues. The CDR3 reads CASSLMGVGNRPQHF. The CDR3 DNA reads as TGTGCCAGCAGCTTAATGGGGGTCGGCAATCGGCCCCAGCATTTT.

The chain couples TRBV7-9 to TRBJ2-6; D remains ambiguous. Germline V lookup: CDR1 SEHNR, CDR2 FQNEAQ (reference sequence). The CDR3 contains 15 residues. Trimming cost V 7 bases and J 0 bases, with 10 bases left between them. CDR3 nucleotides: TGTGCCAGCACCCATCGGAACTCTGGGGCCAACGTCCTGACTTTC. It yields the protein CASTHRNSGANVLTF.

In this sample, this clonotype turned up many times. CDR3 loop: CASSSSRSSSEKLFF. In DNA form, the CDR3 reads TGTGCCAGCAGTTCTTCCCGAAGTAGTAGTGAAAAACTGTTTTTT. The chain uses TRBV12-3 or TRBV12-4 and TRBJ1-4, with D uncertain. The CDR3 runs 15 residues. Trimming took off 4 bases at V and 7 bases at J, with 16 bases between the two ends.

This sequence joins TRBV2 and TRBJ1-5; possible D gene TRBD1, 6 bases. V lost 3 bases, J lost 5 bases, and 11 bases lay in between. From germline, CDR1 is SNHLY and CDR2 FYNNEI. This CDR3 region has 14 residues. CDR3 DNA: TGTGCCAGCAGTGATTGGGCAGGGGATCAGCCCCAGCATTTT. Its protein product is CASSDWAGDQPQHF.

This clonotype was observed at least ten times. V and J are TRBV20-1 and TRBJ2-7, with TRBD1 as a possible D gene (6 bases). Per germline, CDR1 DFQATT and CDR2 SNEGSKA (reference sequence). Trimming removed 3 bases from V and 0 bases from J, with 12 bases in between. The CDR3 covers 14 residues. CDR3 nucleotide sequence: TGCAGTGCTAGGGTGGGGGCCCTCTCCTACGAGCAGTACTTC. Protein: CSARVGALSYEQYF.

This clonotype was counted ten times or more. The V gene is TRBV7-9, the J gene TRBJ1-5; unclear D gene. Germline CDR1 is SEHNR and CDR2 is FQNEAQ (reference sequence). The length of the CDR3 is 14 residues. Trimming left V 5 bases short and J 5 bases short, with 13 bases between. CDR3 DNA: TGTGCCAGCAGCCCTGGCCAGGCTCATCAGCCCCAGCATTTT. This codes for CASSPGQAHQPQHF.

This clonotype was recorded at least ten times. This chain uses TRBV7-9 with TRBJ1-2; D unclear. The germline V gene encodes CDR1 SEHNR and CDR2 FQNEAQ (reference sequence). The CDR3 length is 13 residues. Trimming cost V 5 bases and J 7 bases, with 14 bases left between them. This CDR3 is CASSPDTQRGYTF. The CDR3 nucleotides read TGTGCCAGCAGCCCCGACACCCAACGTGGCTACACCTTC. Complete variable domain (other parts from reference TRBV7-9 and TRBJ1-2): DTGVSQNPRHKITKRGQNVTFRCDPISEHNRLYWYRQTLGQGPEFLTYFQNEAQLEKSRLLSDRFSAERPKGSFSTLEIQRTEQGDSAMYLCASSPDTQRGYTFGSGTRLTVV.

The J gene is TRBJ2-7, the V gene TRBV5-1; the D is unclear. V was trimmed by 0 bases and J by 0 bases, leaving 10 bases between them. Germline assignment: CDR1 SGHRS and CDR2 YFSETQ. The CDR3 spans 15 residues. CDR3 sequence: CASSLDNTSSYEQYF. The CDR3 DNA follows: TGCGCCAGCAGCTTGGACAACACGAGCTCCTACGAGCAGTACTTC.

This clonotype was counted many times. The gene calls are TRBV5-6 and TRBJ1-1; 12 nucleotides line up with TRBD1. V lost 6 bases to trimming and J lost 2 bases; unmatched junction nucleotides: 14. Germline values: CDR1 SGHDT, CDR2 YYEEEE. The CDR3 runs to 18 residues. CDR3 sequence (DNA): TGTGCCAGCACCTCCCCAGGGACAGGGGGCTTTTACAACACTGAAGCTTTCTTT. Its protein product is CASTSPGTGGFYNTEAFF. Full variable domain (missing parts from reference TRBV5-6 and TRBJ1-1): DAGVTQSPTHLIKTRGQQVTLRCSPKSGHDTVSWYQQALGQGPQFIFQYYEEEERQRGNFPDRFSGHQFPNYSSELNVNALLLGDSALYLCASTSPGTGGFYNTEAFFGQGTRLTVV.

With regard to this clonotype: Being one base from a much bigger clone, this may be a read error. The gene calls are TRBV20-1 and TRBJ1-2; no clear D gene. Germline V gives CDR1 DFQATT, CDR2 SNEGSKA (reference sequence). This CDR3 region has 11 residues. Trimming shortened V by 5 bases and J by 2 bases, and 6 bases separated the two germline ends. CDR3 nucleotides: TGCAGTGCTGGATGGAACTATGGCTACACCTTC. Amino acids: CSAGWNYGYTF.

With regard to this clonotype: Being one base from a much bigger clone, this may be a read error. The genes are TRBV24-1 and TRBJ2-2; 9 bases match TRBD2. The V gene's germline CDR1 is KGHDR and CDR2 SFDVKD. CDR3 length: 16 amino acids. Here the CDR3 DNA reads TGTGCCACCAGTGCATGGCTAGCGGGGAACACCGGGGAGCCGTTTTTT. It encodes CATSAWLAGNTGEPFF.

This clonotype was recorded at least ten times. CDR3: CATSSRGGPTSGRIYEQYF. The CDR3 nucleotides are TGTGCCACCAGCAGTCGCGGGGGACCGACTAGCGGGAGGATATACGAGCAGTACTTC. The J gene is TRBJ2-7, the V gene TRBV15; 13 nucleotides line up with TRBD2. V lost 3 bases to trimming and J lost 4 bases; unmatched junction nucleotides: 15. Per germline, CDR1 LNHNV and CDR2 YYDKDF (reference sequence). The CDR3 is 19 amino acids.

This clonotype was counted only a few times. The chain combines TRBV27 with TRBJ1-2, with D tentatively TRBD1 (6 bases). The CDR3 runs 16 residues. Looked up from germline, CDR1 is MNHEY and CDR2 is SMNVEV (reference sequence). Trimming stripped 0 bases from V and 2 bases from J, with 13 bases between. The CDR3 region has the DNA TGTGCCAGCAGTTTATCGATGGCCGGGACAAACTATGGCTACACCTTC. Its protein is CASSLSMAGTNYGYTF.

This clonotype has a handful of counts. V gene TRBV5-1 combines with J gene TRBJ2-5, with D maybe TRBD1 (6 bases). V lost 4 bases and J lost 4, with 11 bases in between. Germline V gene lookup returns CDR1 SGHRS and CDR2 YFSETQ. CDR3 length: 13 residues. The DNA of the CDR3 is TGCGCCAGCAGCAGACGGGACACAGAGACCCAGTACTTC. Its protein product is CASSRRDTETQYF.

This clonotype was counted between two and nine times. The chain links TRBV19 to TRBJ2-2; the D gene is possibly TRBD1 (5 bases). V shed 8 bases and J shed 6 bases, with 10 bases lying between them. The CDR3 runs 12 residues. Looked up from germline, CDR1 is LNHDA and CDR2 is SQIVND (reference sequence). CDR3 in amino acids: CASLGAAGELFF. The CDR3 region has the DNA TGTGCCAGTCTTGGGGCGGCCGGGGAGCTGTTTTTT.